The source of this T cell receptor (beta chain) is a study of T cell responses to AZD1222 COVID-19 vaccine. Whole-study findings and limits: When two AZD1222 doses had been given, Spike-specific TCR breadth and depth rose. Repertoires were obtained solely post-peak T cell response. CD4 TCRs linked to vaccination spanned spike, dominating at 160-218 and 743-854.

Comments on this clone: The antigen remains undetermined.

The ends lost 5 bases at V and 0 bases at J; junction bases unmatched: 3. CDR1 is SGHTA and CDR2 is FQGNSA in the germline V gene. The CDR3 covers 16 residues. It was second doses at about 4 or about 12 weeks that were pooled. Only in-frame clones appear in the TCRdb table, and some are missing; sequencing was by immunoSEQ multiplex PCR. The sample shows 170,000 or so clones, 80% to 90% of them seen only once. The chain uses TRBV7-2 and TRBJ2-2; the match to TRBD2 covers 10 bases. The receptor was isolated from an adult who received the AZD1222 COVID-19 vaccine. The specimen comprised peripheral blood, sampled 28 days after the second AZD1222 dose. CDR3 in amino acids: CASSTGLAANTGELFF. In DNA, the CDR3 is TGTGCCAGCAGCACTGGACTAGCGGCGAACACCGGGGAGCTGTTTTTT.